These 20 T cell receptor beta chains originate from one sample sequenced in a study of human T cells and chemical hapten exposure. TCRdb reprocessed the RACE reads via MiXCR and lists one record per CDR3 protein. The repertoire includes 240,000 or so distinct CDR3 sequences, more than 6.5% of them detected once, and about 2.1% sits in the top ten. Time point meaning: pre-sensitization, week 0. Specified treatment: therapeutic diphenylcyclopropenone sensitization with weekly scalp DPC. The material sequenced was whole blood, taken in connection with sensitization to the hapten diphenylcyclopropenone (DPC). The receptors originated from a woman between 40 and 50 years old with alopecia areata. Some clones in this sample may be carry-over from other donors' samples.

The table lists this clonotype with many counts. The V call is TRBV6-6, the J call TRBJ2-2, with 7 bases aligning to TRBD1. V trimming: 7 bases; J trimming: 5 bases; junction bases outside the gene matches: 13. This CDR3 comprises 16 residues. The V gene's germline CDR1 is MNHNY and CDR2 SVGAGI (reference sequence). The CDR3 region is CASNVPPGQSTGELFF. The DNA for the CDR3 is TGTGCCAGCAACGTCCCTCCGGGACAGAGTACCGGGGAGCTGTTTTTT.

This clonotype was recorded many times. The chain joins TRBV2 to TRBJ2-7, with TRBD1 as a possible D gene (6 bases). The CDR3 is made up of 16 amino acids. Deletions cut 3 bases from V and 0 bases from J, with 15 bases between. CDR1 SNHLY and CDR2 FYNNEI come from the germline V gene. The CDR3 bases are TGTGCCAGCAGTGACCCTGGACAGATGAGCTCCTACGAGCAGTACTTC. Amino acid sequence: CASSDPGQMSSYEQYF.

The genes are TRBV7-3 and TRBJ1-3; a weak D match, TRBD1 (5 bases). Germline CDR1 and CDR2: SGHTA and FQGTGA. CDR3 length: 15 amino acids. Trimming removed 0 bases from V and 3 bases from J, with 9 bases in between. The DNA for the CDR3 is TGTGCCAGCAGCTTAACGGGGGAAGATGGAAACACCATATATTTT. Translated: CASSLTGEDGNTIYF. The full variable domain, with the rest looked up from reference TRBV7-3 and TRBJ1-3, is GAGVSQTPSNKVTEKGKYVELRCDPISGHTALYWYRQSLGQGPEFLIYFQGTGAADDSGLPNDRFFAVRPEGSVSTLKIQRTERGDSAVYLCASSLTGEDGNTIYFGEGSWLTVV.

This clonotype appeared a few times. The chain couples TRBV6-5 to TRBJ1-2, with 12 bases aligning to TRBD1. The CDR3 length is 17 residues. Per germline, CDR1 MNHEY and CDR2 SVGAGI. The V and J ends lost 4 bases and 2 bases, in that order; junction bases with no gene match: 8. CDR3 sequence: CASSSGTGGRGNYGYTF. The CDR3 DNA reads TGTGCCAGCAGTTCAGGGACAGGGGGCAGAGGGAACTATGGCTACACCTTC.

This clonotype showed up just a few times. This chain connects TRBV20-1 to TRBJ2-7, with 10 bases identical to TRBD1. The trim removed 7 bases at V and 4 bases at J, leaving 7 bases unmatched. Looked up from germline, CDR1 is DFQATT and CDR2 is SNEGSKA (reference sequence). This CDR3 contains 13 residues. The CDR3 sequence is CSVPGQGLYEQYF. In DNA form, the CDR3 reads TGCAGTGTTCCGGGACAGGGGTTATACGAGCAGTACTTC.

This clonotype was seen only a few times. V and J are TRBV7-2 and TRBJ2-1; perhaps TRBD2 as D (6 bases). V was clipped by 5 bases and J by 4 bases, with 15 bases between them. The CDR3 has 15 residues. The germline V gene has CDR1 SGHTA and CDR2 FQGNSA. In DNA form, the CDR3 reads TGTGCCAGCAGCCTGCAAAGCGGGCGATACAATGAGCAGTTCTTC. Its translation is CASSLQSGRYNEQFF.

This clonotype was counted between two and nine times. The chain uses TRBV5-1 and TRBJ1-1; TRBD1 aligns across 8 bases. V dropped 1 base and J dropped 7; count of bases not matched to a gene: 9. Germline CDR1 reads SGHRS; CDR2 reads YFSETQ. The CDR3 loop spans 15 amino acids. The CDR3 DNA sequence: TGCGCCAGCAGCTTGTCGGTCAGGGGGCGAGATGAAGCTTTCTTT. Translation: CASSLSVRGRDEAFF.

The V gene is TRBV9, the J gene TRBJ2-2; 11 nucleotides align to TRBD1. Trimming cost V 4 bases and J 3 bases; bases outside gene matches: 8. The CDR3 sequence is 17 residues long. Germline V gene lookup returns CDR1 SGDLS and CDR2 YYNGEE. Here the CDR3 DNA reads TGTGCCAGCAGCTCTAGGACAGGGGGCGAGGACACCGGGGAGCTGTTTTTT. Its translation: CASSSRTGGEDTGELFF.

This clonotype occurred many times. In DNA form, the CDR3 reads TGTGCCAGCAGCTTAGGGGAGGGCAATCAGCCCCAGCATTTT. Translation gives CASSLGEGNQPQHF. The chain carries TRBV7-9 and TRBJ1-5; unclear D gene. The V gene lost 1 base and the J gene lost 2 bases, with 6 bases spanning the gap. Germline V CDR1 and CDR2: SEHNR, FQNEAQ (reference sequence). The CDR3 is made up of 14 amino acids.

This clonotype was observed at least ten times. The chain uses TRBV7-2 and TRBJ1-1; no firm D call. CDR1 SGHTA and CDR2 FQGNSA come from the germline V gene. The CDR3 loop spans 14 amino acids. Trimming removed 2 bases from V and 0 bases from J, with 7 bases in between. The CDR3 DNA sequence: TGTGCCAGCAGCTTAACCCAGATGAACACTGAAGCTTTCTTT. Translation gives CASSLTQMNTEAFF.

The chain recombines TRBV4-2 with TRBJ2-3; 9 positions agree with TRBD1. From germline, CDR1 is LGHNA and CDR2 YNFKEQ. The CDR3 has 14 amino acids. Losses at the gene ends were 11 bases for V and 4 bases for J; bases not matched to a gene: 10. In DNA, the CDR3 is TGTGCCGCGACACAGGGGGCTGGGTCAGATACGCAGTATTTT. It yields the protein CAATQGAGSDTQYF.

This clonotype has just a few counts. The chain joins TRBV18 to TRBJ1-1; perhaps TRBD1 as D (5 bases). In germline, CDR1 is KGHSH, CDR2 LQKENI. This CDR3 has 12 residues. V lost 4 bases to trimming and J lost 3 bases, with 6 bases between them. The CDR3 spells CASSRDHTEAFF. CDR3 DNA sequence: TGTGCCAGCTCACGGGACCACACTGAAGCTTTCTTT.

This chain connects TRBV28 to TRBJ2-7; D remains unclear. Germline values: CDR1 MDHEN, CDR2 SYDVKM. The CDR3 has 14 amino acids. V was trimmed by 0 bases and J by 7 bases, leaving 13 bases between them. CDR3 amino acids: CASSLWATANEQYF. Here the CDR3 DNA reads TGTGCCAGCAGTTTATGGGCCACCGCGAATGAGCAGTACTTC.

The V gene is TRBV4-1, the J gene TRBJ2-1; 16 nucleotides align to TRBD2. J gave up 0 bases and V 2 bases, and 7 bases lay outside the gene matches. The CDR3 is 20 amino acids. The germline gives CDR1 MGHRA, CDR2 YSYEKL. CDR3 in amino acids: CASSQLPGLAGGSSYNEQFF. The CDR3 coding sequence is TGCGCCAGCAGCCAATTGCCGGGACTAGCGGGAGGGAGCTCCTACAATGAGCAGTTCTTC.

This clonotype was detected many times. This chain links TRBV7-2 with TRBJ2-3, with a weak D call TRBD1 (5 bases). Germline V gene sequence: CDR1 SGHTA, CDR2 FQGNSA. Between the trimmed V and J ends, which lost 8 bases and 8 bases, there was a span of 14 bases. This CDR3 has 12 amino acids. CDR3 coding DNA: TGTGCCAGCGATGGTAGGGGCCCTACGCAGTATTTT. Amino acids: CASDGRGPTQYF.

This clonotype was observed a few times. The rearrangement joins TRBV13 to TRBJ2-6, with D unresolved. The CDR3 spans 16 residues. Germline assignment: CDR1 PRHDT and CDR2 FYEKMQ (reference sequence). Trimming removed 10 bases from V and 0 bases from J, with 16 bases in between. CDR3 DNA: TGTGCCACCTCGGGTCAGATCGACTCTGGGGCCAACGTCCTGACTTTC. This translates into CATSGQIDSGANVLTF.

This clonotype was observed a few times. The J gene is TRBJ2-2, the V gene TRBV20-1, with unresolved D. CDR3 size: 12 residues. CDR1 is DFQATT and CDR2 is SNEGSKA in the germline V gene (reference sequence). The V end was cut by 5 bases, the J end by 3 bases, with 7 bases between. The CDR3 coding sequence is TGCAGTGCTCCTACGGACACCGGGGAGCTGTTTTTT. Its translation: CSAPTDTGELFF.

The CDR3 bases are TGTGCCAGCAGGCCAACTAGCTTTACCTACAATGAGCAGTTCTTC. Its protein is CASRPTSFTYNEQFF. The V and J genes are TRBV5-8 and TRBJ2-1, with D possibly being TRBD2 (6 bases). The germline V gene encodes CDR1 SGHTS and CDR2 YDEGEE. This CDR3 is built from 15 residues. V lost 5 bases and J 2 bases, leaving 14 bases between the germline ends.

The rearrangement joins TRBV12-3 or TRBV12-4 to TRBJ2-1, with D unresolved. Trimming removed 5 bases from V and 8 bases from J, with 7 bases in between. The CDR3 extends over 11 amino acids. CDR3 in DNA: TGTGCCAGCAGTCGTGGTTATGAGCAGTTCTTC. This encodes CASSRGYEQFF.

This clonotype turned up a few times. The rearrangement uses TRBV6-1 and TRBJ2-7; no firm D call. V was clipped by 8 bases and J by 2 bases, with 13 bases between them. Germline V gene lookup returns CDR1 MNHNS and CDR2 SASEGT. CDR3 length: 13 amino acids. The CDR3 sequence is CASEGSQTYEQYF. As DNA, the CDR3 is TGTGCCAGCGAAGGAAGCCAGACCTACGAGCAGTACTTC.